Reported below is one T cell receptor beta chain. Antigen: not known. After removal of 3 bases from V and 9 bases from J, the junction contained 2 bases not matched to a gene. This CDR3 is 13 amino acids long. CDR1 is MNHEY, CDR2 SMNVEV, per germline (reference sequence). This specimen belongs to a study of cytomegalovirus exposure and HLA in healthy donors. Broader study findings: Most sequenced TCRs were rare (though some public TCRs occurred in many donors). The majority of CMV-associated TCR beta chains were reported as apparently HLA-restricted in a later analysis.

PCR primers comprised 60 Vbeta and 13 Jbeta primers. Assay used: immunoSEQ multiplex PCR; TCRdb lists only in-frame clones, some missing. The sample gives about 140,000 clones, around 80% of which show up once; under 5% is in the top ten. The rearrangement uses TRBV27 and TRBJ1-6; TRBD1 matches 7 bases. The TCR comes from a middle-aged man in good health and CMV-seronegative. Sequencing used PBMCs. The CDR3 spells CASSFRGSSPLHF. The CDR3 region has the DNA TGTGCCAGCAGTTTCAGGGGGAGTTCACCCCTCCACTTT.